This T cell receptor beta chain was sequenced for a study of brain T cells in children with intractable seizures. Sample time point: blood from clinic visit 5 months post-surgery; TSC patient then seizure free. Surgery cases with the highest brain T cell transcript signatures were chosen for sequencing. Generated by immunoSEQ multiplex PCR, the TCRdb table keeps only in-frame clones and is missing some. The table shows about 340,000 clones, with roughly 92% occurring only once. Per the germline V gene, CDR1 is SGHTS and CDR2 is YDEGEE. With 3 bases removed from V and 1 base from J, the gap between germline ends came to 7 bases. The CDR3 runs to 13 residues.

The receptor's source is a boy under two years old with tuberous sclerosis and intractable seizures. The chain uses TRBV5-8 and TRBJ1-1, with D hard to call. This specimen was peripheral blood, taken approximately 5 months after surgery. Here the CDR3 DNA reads TGTGCCAGCAGCTACCCAGAGAACACTGAAGCTTTCTTT. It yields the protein CASSYPENTEAFF. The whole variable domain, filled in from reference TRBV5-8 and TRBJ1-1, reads EAGVTQSPTHLIKTRGQQATLRCSPISGHTSVYWYQQALGLGLQFLLWYDEGEERNRGNFPPRFSGRQFPNYSSELNVNALELEDSALYLCASSYPENTEAFFGQGTRLTVV.